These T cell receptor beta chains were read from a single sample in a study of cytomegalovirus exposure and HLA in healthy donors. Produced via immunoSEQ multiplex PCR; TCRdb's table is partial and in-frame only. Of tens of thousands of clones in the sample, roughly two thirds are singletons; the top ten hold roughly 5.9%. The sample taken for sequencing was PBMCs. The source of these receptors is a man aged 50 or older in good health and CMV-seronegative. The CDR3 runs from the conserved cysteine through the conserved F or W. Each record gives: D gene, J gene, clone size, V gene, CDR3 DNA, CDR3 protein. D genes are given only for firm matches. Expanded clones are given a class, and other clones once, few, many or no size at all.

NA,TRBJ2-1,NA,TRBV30,TGTGCCTGGAGTGTAGGTAGCGGTTCCTACAATGAGCAGTTCTTC,CAWSVGSGSYNEQFF
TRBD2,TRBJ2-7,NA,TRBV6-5,TGTGCCAGCAGACTAGCGGGGGCTCGGGACGAGCAGTACTTC,CASRLAGARDEQYF
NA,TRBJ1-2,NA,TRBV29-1,TGCAGCGTTGGAGGAGGGGTTAGTGGCTACACCTTC,CSVGGGVSGYTF
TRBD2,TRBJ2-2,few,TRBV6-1,TGTGCCAGCAGTACACGGGAGGGCGGGGAGCTGTTTTTT,CASSTREGGELFF
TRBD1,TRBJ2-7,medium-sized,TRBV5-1,TGCGCCAGCAGCTCGGGACAGAGACCCTACGAGCAGTACTTC,CASSSGQRPYEQYF
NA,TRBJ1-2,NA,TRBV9,TGTGCCAGCAGCCCCAACGAAGGGGGTTACGGCTACACCTTC,CASSPNEGGYGYTF
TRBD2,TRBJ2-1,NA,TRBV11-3,TGTGCCAGCAGCTTAGGGGGAGGGAACCGAAAATCTCACAATGAGCAGTTCTTC,CASSLGGGNRKSHNEQFF
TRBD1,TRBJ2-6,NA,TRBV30,TGTGCCTGGGGACAGGGTGGGGCCAACGTCCTGACTTTC,CAWGQGGANVLTF
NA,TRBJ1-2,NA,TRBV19,TGTGCCAGTAGGCAGACTCGGACAGTCCTCAACTATGGCTACACCTTC,CASRQTRTVLNYGYTF
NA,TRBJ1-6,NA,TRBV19,TGTGCCAGTAGTATAGACTCGGTCTATAATTCACCCCTCCACTTT,CASSIDSVYNSPLHF
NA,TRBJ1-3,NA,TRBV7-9,TGTGCCAGCAGCCTCTACTCTGGAAACACCATATATTTT,CASSLYSGNTIYF
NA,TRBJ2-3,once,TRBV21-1,TGTGCCAGCAGCGCACGGAGCGTGACGCAGTATTTT,CASSARSVTQYF
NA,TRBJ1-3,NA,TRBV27,TGTGCCAGCGCCGCGCACCCTAGTGGAAACACCATATATTTT,CASAAHPSGNTIYF
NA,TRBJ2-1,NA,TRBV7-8,TGTGCCAGCAGGGAACCTGGAGGCTACAATGAGCAGTTCTTC,CASREPGGYNEQFF
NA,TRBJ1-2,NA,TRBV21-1,TGTGCCAGCAGCAAAGCGTGGGACAGGGGATACCGCCCGCGGGGCTACACCTTC,CASSKAWDRGYRPRGYTF
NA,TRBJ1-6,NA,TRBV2,TGTGCCAGCAGTGAGCCGACTTTCCCCTCCTATAATTCACCCCTCCACTTT,CASSEPTFPSYNSPLHF
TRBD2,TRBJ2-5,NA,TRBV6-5,TGTGCCAGCAGTTCCGTAGCGGGGGCCGGGACCCAGTACTTC,CASSSVAGAGTQYF
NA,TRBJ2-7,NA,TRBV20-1,TGCAGTGCACCGGACAGCTACGAGCAGTACTTC,CSAPDSYEQYF
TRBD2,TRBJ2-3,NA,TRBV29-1,TGCAGCGCCCCACTAGCGGGGGCGATTAATACGCAGTATTTT,CSAPLAGAINTQYF
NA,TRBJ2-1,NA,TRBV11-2,TGTGCCAGCAGCTTCGGTTTGTCCTACAATGAGCAGTTCTTC,CASSFGLSYNEQFF
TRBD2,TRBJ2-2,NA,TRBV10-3,TGTGCCATCAGTGAGGTTCTAGCGGGGGGTACCGGGGAGCTGTTTTTT,CAISEVLAGGTGELFF
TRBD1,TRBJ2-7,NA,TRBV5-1,TGCGCCAGCAGACCCACCGGGACAGATTTGGTCGAGCAGTACTTC,CASRPTGTDLVEQYF
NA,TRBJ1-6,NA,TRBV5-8,TGTGCCAGCAGCTTGGTAGGGAGGAATTCACCCCTCCACTTT,CASSLVGRNSPLHF
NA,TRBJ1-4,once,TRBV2,TGTGCCAGCAGTGCCAGGGTTGAAAAACTGTTTTTT,CASSARVEKLFF
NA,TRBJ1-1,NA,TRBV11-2,TGTGCCAGCAGCTCGCAACAGGGACGCACTGAAGCTTTCTTT,CASSSQQGRTEAFF
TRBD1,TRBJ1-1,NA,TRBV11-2,TGTGCCAGCAGCTTAGTTCAGGGGGCGACCACTGAAGCTTTCTTT,CASSLVQGATTEAFF
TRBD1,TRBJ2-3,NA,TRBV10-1,TGCGCCAGCAGTGAGGGACAGGGGGCTTCAGATACGCAGTATTTT,CASSEGQGASDTQYF
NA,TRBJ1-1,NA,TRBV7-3,TGTGCCAGCAGCCCAAACGGCGGGCGGAACCCTGAAGCTTTCTTT,CASSPNGGRNPEAFF
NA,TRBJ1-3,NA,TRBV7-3,TGTGCCAGCAGCTTCGGATTCGGGTCCGGAAACACCATATATTTT,CASSFGFGSGNTIYF
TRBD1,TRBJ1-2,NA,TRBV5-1,TGCGCCAGCAGCTTGACTGGGACAGGCTATGGCTACACCTTC,CASSLTGTGYGYTF
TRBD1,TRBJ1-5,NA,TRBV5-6,TGTGCCAGCAGCTCGACAGGGCGAGTCGGTCAGCCCCAGCATTTT,CASSSTGRVGQPQHF
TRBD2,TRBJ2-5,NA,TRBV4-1,TGCGCCAGCAGCCAAGTGATTAGCGGGGGGAAGTACTTC,CASSQVISGGKYF
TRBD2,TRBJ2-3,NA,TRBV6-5,TGTGCCAGCAGTTACGGACCGACTAGCGAACATACGCAGTATTTT,CASSYGPTSEHTQYF
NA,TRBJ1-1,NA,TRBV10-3,TGTGCCATCAGTCTCCGGGACAACACGTTCATGAACACTGAAGCTTTCTTT,CAISLRDNTFMNTEAFF
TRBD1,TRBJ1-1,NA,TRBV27,TGTGCCAGCAGTTTAAGGACAGGGAGGGTGAACACTGAAGCTTTCTTT,CASSLRTGRVNTEAFF
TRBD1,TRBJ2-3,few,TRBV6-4,TGTGCCAGCAGCACCGGGACAGGGGGCGCAGATACGCAGTATTTT,CASSTGTGGADTQYF
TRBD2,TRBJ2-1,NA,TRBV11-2,TGTGCCAGCAGCTTAGTAGCGGGGGGGCCTGGGGAGCAGTTCTTC,CASSLVAGGPGEQFF
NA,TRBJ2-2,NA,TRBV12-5,TGTGCTAGTGAAAACTTCCAGGGAAACACCGGGGAGCTGTTTTTT,CASENFQGNTGELFF
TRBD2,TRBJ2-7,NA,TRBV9,TGTGCCAGCAGCGTAGTGACCGGGGGGGCCCAGTACTTC,CASSVVTGGAQYF
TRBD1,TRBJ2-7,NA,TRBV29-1,TGCAGCGGTCGCCTGGGGACAGGTACCTACGAGCAGTACTTC,CSGRLGTGTYEQYF
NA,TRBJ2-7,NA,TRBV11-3,TGTGCCAGCAGCCTCGGGAGAGGCGAGCAGTACTTC,CASSLGRGEQYF
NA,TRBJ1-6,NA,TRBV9,TGTGCCAGCAGCGTACAAGGACAGCCCAATTCACCCCTCCACTTT,CASSVQGQPNSPLHF
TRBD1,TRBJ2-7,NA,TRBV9,TGTGCCAGCAGCAACCAGGGGGCGGGGGAGCAGTACTTC,CASSNQGAGEQYF
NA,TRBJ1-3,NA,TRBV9,TGTGCCAGCAGCGTTGGGGGGACTGGAAACACCATATATTTT,CASSVGGTGNTIYF
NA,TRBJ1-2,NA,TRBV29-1,TGCAGCGTTGTAACAGGGCTCTATGGCTACACCTTC,CSVVTGLYGYTF
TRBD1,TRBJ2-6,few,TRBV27,TGTGCCAGCTGCCCGGGACAGGGGAGAGGGGCCAACGTCCTGACTTTC,CASCPGQGRGANVLTF
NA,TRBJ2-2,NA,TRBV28,TGTGCCAGCAGACGACCCGGGTCCACCGGGGAGCTGTTTTTT,CASRRPGSTGELFF
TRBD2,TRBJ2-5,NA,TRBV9,TGTGCCAGCAGCACAAGAGGGGTAGCGGGGAGCCAAGAGACCCAGTACTTC,CASSTRGVAGSQETQYF
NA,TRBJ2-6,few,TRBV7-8,TGTGCCAGCAGCTCCCTCTCTGGGGCCAACGTCCTGACTTTC,CASSSLSGANVLTF
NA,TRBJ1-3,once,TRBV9,TGTGCCAGCAGCGTAGAATCCAGCTCTGGAAACACCATATATTTT,CASSVESSSGNTIYF
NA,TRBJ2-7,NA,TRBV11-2,TGTGCCAGCAGCTCAAACTGGGGCAGGGACTACGAGCAGTACTTC,CASSSNWGRDYEQYF
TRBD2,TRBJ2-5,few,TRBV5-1,TGCGCCAGCAGGGGACTAGCGGGGCCTCAAGAGACCCAGTACTTC,CASRGLAGPQETQYF
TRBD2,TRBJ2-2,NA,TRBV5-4,TGTGCCAGCAGCCACAAAAGACTAGCGGGGGTTCTGAACACCGGGGAGCTGTTTTTT,CASSHKRLAGVLNTGELFF
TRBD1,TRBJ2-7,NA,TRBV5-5,TGTGCCAGCAGCAGAGATACAGGGGTGAGGGAGCAGTACTTC,CASSRDTGVREQYF
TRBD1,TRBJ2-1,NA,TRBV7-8,TGTGCCAGCAGCCGAGGACAGGGCGTACTGGATGAGCAGTTCTTC,CASSRGQGVLDEQFF